This T cell receptor (beta chain) is drawn from a study of shared clonotypes between healthy human individuals (dated by TCRdb to the early 2020s). As for the study more broadly: The cohort comprised a couple of women and three men aged 18 to 49 years. Leukapheresis yielded between about 0.94 and 10 billion PBMCs per donor. For each donor, CD4 naive and CD4 memory were each run on three plates, CD8 naive on two plates, and CD8 memory on one plate. To estimate repertoire size and how much clonotype sharing occurs between individuals, the study deeply sequenced the blood TCR repertoires of five healthy adults. Libraries were prepared and TCR repertoires were sequenced by different laboratories using diverse techniques, in order to increase sequencing depth and limit assay-specific biases. Findings and caveats that apply to the study as a whole: Pairwise subsampling led to the expectation that sequencing depth would affect the degree of clonotype sharing among donors. Because the study included only a small number of donors, the genetic and exposure-history diversity represented was limited. Estimated clonotype richness was generally larger for naive than for memory subsets. Sampling was restricted to blood, and TCR repertoires in tissue are likely to differ from TCR repertoires in blood. Even with the large sequencing depth, rarefaction of the sorted-subset datasets indicated that sequencing was incomplete. Compared with non-shared clonotypes, the clonotypes found in all four sorted-subset donors had higher generation probabilities. When several donors were compared, the shared fraction of clonotypes was 5% to 6.5% for naive CD4, 3.5% to 4% for naive CD8, roughly 2.3% for memory CD4, and 0.35% to 0.4% for memory CD8.

On this clone itself: Its antigen is currently not known. No clone much larger than this one lies a single base away; base qualities are absent.

The donors were healthy, HIV-negative adults with no recently reported acute infections or vaccinations. All donors were Caucasian adults living in Nashville, Tennessee, USA. CD4+ T cells were enriched by magnetic negative selection, after which naive cells were positively selected on CD45RA and the negative fraction was taken as the memory subset. Blood was obtained by leukapheresis, after which PBMCs were separated by Ficoll-Histopaque density gradient centrifugation and cryopreserved in liquid nitrogen vapor phase. Analytical flow cytometry was used to check the purity and quantity of each magnetically sorted T cell population. Each sorted fraction had its genomic DNA isolated and then quantified by UV absorbance on a Nanodrop 2000c. TCR CDR3 regions were amplified from genomic DNA by multiplex PCR using the deep immunoSEQ assay. Extracted genomic DNA from each cell subset was distributed evenly across all wells of several immunoSEQ 96-well plates, and each plate was treated as a replicate. Each replicate PCR for sorted subsets received about 180 ng genomic DNA, equal to roughly 29,000 T cell genomes. Purified libraries were quantified with a Qubit 3.0 fluorometer, sized on a Bioanalyzer 2100, and re-quantified with the KAPA Library Quantification kit. A separate single-read 150-cycle Illumina NextSeq 550 flow cell was used to sequence each immunoSEQ 96-well plate. As for the original processing: The immunoSEQ output contained only junctional sequences without quality scores, so filtering could not match that applied to full-length reads. Sequences were annotated with PyIR, a Python wrapper for IgBLAST v1.9, using IMGT germline references to assign V/J genes and CDR3. Reads with weak V/J assignments (E-value above 1e-6), missing CDR3, stop codons, out-of-frame junctions, or ambiguous translated residues were removed. A V3J clonotype was defined by an identical inferred V gene, J gene, and CDR3 amino acid sequence. Percentage overlap between repertoires was computed as shared unique clonotypes divided by the size of the smaller repertoire. Repertoire richness was assessed with RTK rarefaction, the Chao1 estimator, and Recon v2.1 estimates of unobserved clonotypes. Generation probabilities were computed with OLGA for all TCRbeta clonotypes obtained by the gDNA method from a few donors. TCRdb holds this immuneACCESS table with in-frame rearrangements only. Some clones are missing; in checked studies, unresolved V genes explain under half, and the rest has no known cause. That table gives V, J and clone size, and the DNA gave D and trimming. In all, the sample holds more than 2,000,000 clones, and around 90% of those were seen once. Over 0.12% of the sample rests with the top ten.

Sequences SNHLY (CDR1) and FYNNEI (CDR2) are obtained from the germline V gene. Counted from cysteine to phenylalanine, this CDR3 has 14 amino acids. Only CDR3 DNA is held: 42 bases, read in frame from base 1. The V end loses 4 bases and the J end loses 3 bases, and a stretch of 10 bases separates them. Sequenced: naive CD4+ T cells sorted from blood. This sample's cell subset or site label indicates: CD45RA+ positively selected. The V and J genes are TRBV2 and TRBJ1-5; the D gene lacks a confident call. The TCR originated in a man younger than 30 in good health. The CDR3 corresponds to CASSGEQVNQPQHF. The nucleotides are TGTGCCAGCAGTGGAGAGCAGGTCAATCAGCCCCAGCATTTT.